The entry that follows covers one T cell receptor beta chain sequence. Its specificity is not known. The sample originates from a study of PD-L1 blockade in urothelial cancer. Study-wide results and limits: Below-median blood TCR clonality before treatment forecast better survival.

The time point: peripheral blood 6 weeks after treatment start. This table comes from immunoSEQ multiplex PCR, and its TCRdb copy is limited to in-frame clones, with some not included. Among tens of thousands of clones listed, approximately 90% were seen once. CDR3 length: 13 residues. Germline V lookup: CDR1 LGHNT, CDR2 FRNRAP. The V gene end was trimmed by 6 bases and the J gene end by 4 bases; junction bases not matched to a gene: 6. The source was PBMCs, collected around atezolizumab (anti-PD-L1) treatment. The source is a woman older than 75 with urothelial cancer. The gene calls are TRBV12-5 and TRBJ2-7, with 7 bases identical to TRBD2. DNA of the CDR3: TGTGCTAGTGGCAGGGACGGGGGGTACGAGCAGTACTTC. This gives the protein CASGRDGGYEQYF.